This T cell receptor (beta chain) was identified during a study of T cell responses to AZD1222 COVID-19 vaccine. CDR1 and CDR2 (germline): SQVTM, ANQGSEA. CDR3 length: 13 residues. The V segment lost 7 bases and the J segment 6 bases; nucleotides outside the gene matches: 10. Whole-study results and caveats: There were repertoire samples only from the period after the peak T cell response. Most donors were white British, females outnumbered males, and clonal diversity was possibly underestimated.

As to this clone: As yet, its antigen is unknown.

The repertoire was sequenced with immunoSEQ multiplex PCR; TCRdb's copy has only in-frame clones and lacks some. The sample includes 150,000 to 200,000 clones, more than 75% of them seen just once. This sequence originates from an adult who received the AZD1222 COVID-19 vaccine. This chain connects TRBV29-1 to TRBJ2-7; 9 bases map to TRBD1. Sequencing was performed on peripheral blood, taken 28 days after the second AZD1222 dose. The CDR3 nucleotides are TGCAGCGGGGCCGGGACAGGGTCTTTCGAGCAGTACTTC. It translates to CSGAGTGSFEQYF.